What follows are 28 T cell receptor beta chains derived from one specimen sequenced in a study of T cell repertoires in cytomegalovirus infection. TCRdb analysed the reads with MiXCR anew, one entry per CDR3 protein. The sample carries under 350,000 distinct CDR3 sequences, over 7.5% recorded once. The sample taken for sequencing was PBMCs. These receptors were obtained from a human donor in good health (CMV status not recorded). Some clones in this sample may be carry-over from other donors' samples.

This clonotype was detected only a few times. The CDR3 bases are TGTGCCAGCAGTACCTACAGGGGAGGGGAATCCTACAATGAGCAGTTCTTC. It translates to CASSTYRGGESYNEQFF. The rearrangement joins TRBV28 to TRBJ2-1; D assignment may be TRBD1 or TRBD2 (7 bases each). CDR3 length: 17 amino acids. Germline CDR1 is MDHEN and CDR2 is SYDVKM. V was cut by 5 bases and J by 1 base, with 18 bases left in between.

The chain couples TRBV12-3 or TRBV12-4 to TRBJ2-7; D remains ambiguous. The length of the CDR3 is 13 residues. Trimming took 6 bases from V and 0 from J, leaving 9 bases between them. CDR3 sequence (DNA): TGTGCCAGCAGCCTCCTGGTCTCCTACGAGCAGTACTTC. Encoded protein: CASSLLVSYEQYF.

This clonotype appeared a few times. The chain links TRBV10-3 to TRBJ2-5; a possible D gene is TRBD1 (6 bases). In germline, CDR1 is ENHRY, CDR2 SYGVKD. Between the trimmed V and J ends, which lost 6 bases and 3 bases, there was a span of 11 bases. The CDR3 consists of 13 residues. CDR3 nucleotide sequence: TGTGCCATCAGACCCTCAGGGGAAGAGACCCAGTACTTC. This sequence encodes CAIRPSGEETQYF.

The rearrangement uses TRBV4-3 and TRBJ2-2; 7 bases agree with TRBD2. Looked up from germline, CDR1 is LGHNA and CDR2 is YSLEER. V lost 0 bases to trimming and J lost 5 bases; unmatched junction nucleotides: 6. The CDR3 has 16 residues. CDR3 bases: TGCGCCAGCAGCCAAGAGGGAGGGATTGGAACCGGGGAGCTGTTTTTT. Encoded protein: CASSQEGGIGTGELFF.

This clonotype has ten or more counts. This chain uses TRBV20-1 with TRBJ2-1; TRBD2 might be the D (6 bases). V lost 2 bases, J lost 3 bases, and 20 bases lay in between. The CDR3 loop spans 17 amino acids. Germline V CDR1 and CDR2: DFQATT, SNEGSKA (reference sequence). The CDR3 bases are TGCAGTGCTAGAACCCCTCGGGGCGCGGGATTCTACAATGAGCAGTTCTTC. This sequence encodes CSARTPRGAGFYNEQFF.

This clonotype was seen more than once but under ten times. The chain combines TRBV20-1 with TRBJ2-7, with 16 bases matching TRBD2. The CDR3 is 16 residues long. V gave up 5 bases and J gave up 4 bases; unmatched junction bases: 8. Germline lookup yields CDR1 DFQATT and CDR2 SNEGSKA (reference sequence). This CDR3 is CSASGTSGRAGYEQYF. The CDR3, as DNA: TGCAGTGCTTCCGGGACTAGCGGGAGGGCCGGGTACGAGCAGTACTTC.

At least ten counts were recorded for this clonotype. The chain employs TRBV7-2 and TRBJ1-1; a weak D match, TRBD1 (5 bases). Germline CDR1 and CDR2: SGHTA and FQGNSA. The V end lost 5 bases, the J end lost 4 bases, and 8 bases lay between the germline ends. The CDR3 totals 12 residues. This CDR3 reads CASSRDRTEAFF. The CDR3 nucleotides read TGTGCCAGCAGCCGGGACCGCACTGAAGCTTTCTTT.

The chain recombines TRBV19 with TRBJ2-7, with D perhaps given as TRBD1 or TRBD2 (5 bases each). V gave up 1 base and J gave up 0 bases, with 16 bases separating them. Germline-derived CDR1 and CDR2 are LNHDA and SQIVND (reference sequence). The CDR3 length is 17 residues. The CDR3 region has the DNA TGTGCCAGTAGTATAGGTTCCGGGACGGCTAGCTCCTACGAGCAGTACTTC. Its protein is CASSIGSGTASSYEQYF.

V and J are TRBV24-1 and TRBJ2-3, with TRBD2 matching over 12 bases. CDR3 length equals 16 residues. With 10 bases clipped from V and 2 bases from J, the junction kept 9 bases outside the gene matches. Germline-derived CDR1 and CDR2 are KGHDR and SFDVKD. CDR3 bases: TGTGCCACAGGGGCTAGCGGGAGGGCCGACACAGATACGCAGTATTTT. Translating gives CATGASGRADTDTQYF.

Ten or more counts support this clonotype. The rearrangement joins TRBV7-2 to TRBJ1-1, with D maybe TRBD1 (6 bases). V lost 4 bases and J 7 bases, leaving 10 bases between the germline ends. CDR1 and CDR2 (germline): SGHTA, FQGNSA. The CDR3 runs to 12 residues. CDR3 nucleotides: TGTGCCAGCAGCTCCCCAGGGGTTGAAGCTTTCTTT. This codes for CASSSPGVEAFF.

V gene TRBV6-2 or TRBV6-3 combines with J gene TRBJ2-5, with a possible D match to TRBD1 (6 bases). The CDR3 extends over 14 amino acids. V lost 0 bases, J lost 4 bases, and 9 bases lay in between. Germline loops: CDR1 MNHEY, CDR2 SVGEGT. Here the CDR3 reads CASSYSNRVETQYF. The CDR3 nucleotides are TGTGCCAGCAGTTACTCGAACAGGGTAGAGACCCAGTACTTC.

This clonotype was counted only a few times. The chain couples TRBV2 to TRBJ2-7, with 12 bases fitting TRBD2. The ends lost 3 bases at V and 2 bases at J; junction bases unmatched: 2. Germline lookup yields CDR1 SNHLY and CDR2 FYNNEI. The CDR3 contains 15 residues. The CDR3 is CASSDRTSGTYEQYF. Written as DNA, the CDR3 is TGTGCCAGCAGTGACAGGACTAGCGGGACCTACGAGCAGTACTTC.

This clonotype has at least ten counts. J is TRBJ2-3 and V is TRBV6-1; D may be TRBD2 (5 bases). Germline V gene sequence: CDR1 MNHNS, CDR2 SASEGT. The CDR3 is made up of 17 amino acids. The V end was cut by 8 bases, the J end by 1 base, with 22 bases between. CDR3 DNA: TGTGCCAGCCTCCCGAGTGGGCCACGGGGTCGCACAGATACGCAGTATTTT. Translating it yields CASLPSGPRGRTDTQYF.

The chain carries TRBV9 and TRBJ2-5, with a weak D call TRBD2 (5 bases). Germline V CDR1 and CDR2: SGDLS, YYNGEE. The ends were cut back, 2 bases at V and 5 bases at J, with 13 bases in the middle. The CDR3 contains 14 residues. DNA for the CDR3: TGTGCCAGCAGCGTTCTTCCGGGAAAGGAGACCCAGTACTTC. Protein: CASSVLPGKETQYF. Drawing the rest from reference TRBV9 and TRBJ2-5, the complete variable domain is DSGVTQTPKHLITATGQRVTLRCSPRSGDLSVYWYQQSLDQGLQFLIQYYNGEERAKGNILERFSAQQFPDLHSELNLSSLELGDSALYFCASSVLPGKETQYFGPGTRLLVL.

Here the CDR3 reads CASSLVGRAGSTDTQYF. CDR3 nucleotides: TGTGCCAGCAGCTTAGTCGGGAGGGCGGGTTCCACAGATACGCAGTATTTT. This chain joins TRBV7-2 and TRBJ2-3; 8 bases map to TRBD2. Germline-derived CDR1 and CDR2 are SGHTA and FQGNSA. The CDR3 has 17 amino acids. V shed 1 base, J shed 2 bases, and the junction held 8 bases outside the gene matches.

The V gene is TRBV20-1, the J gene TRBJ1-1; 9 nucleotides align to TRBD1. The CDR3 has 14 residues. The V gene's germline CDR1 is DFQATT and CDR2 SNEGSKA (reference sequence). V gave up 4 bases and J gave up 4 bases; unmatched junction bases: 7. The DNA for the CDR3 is TGCAGTGCTAAGGACAGGGGACCACTCACTGAAGCTTTCTTT. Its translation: CSAKDRGPLTEAFF.

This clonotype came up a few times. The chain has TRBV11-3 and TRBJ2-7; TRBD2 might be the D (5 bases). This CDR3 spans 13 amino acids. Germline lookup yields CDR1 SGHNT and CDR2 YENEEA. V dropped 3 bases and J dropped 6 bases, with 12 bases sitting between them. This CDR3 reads CASSLFGGSEQYF. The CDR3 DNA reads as TGTGCCAGCAGCTTGTTTGGTGGGAGCGAGCAGTACTTC.

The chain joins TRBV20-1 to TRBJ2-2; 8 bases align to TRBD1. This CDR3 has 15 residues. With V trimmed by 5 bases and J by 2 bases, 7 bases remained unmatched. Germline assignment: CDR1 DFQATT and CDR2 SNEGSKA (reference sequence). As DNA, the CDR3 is TGCAGTGCTTCCGGGACAGGATACAACACCGGGGAGCTGTTTTTT. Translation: CSASGTGYNTGELFF.

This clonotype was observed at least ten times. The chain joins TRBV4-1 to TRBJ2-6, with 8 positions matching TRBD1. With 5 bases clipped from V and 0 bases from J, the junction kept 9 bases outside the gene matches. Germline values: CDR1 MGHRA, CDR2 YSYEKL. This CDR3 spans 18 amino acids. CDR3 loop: CASSLGGQAGSGANVLTF. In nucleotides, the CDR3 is TGCGCCAGCAGCTTGGGGGGACAGGCGGGCTCTGGGGCCAACGTCCTGACTTTC.

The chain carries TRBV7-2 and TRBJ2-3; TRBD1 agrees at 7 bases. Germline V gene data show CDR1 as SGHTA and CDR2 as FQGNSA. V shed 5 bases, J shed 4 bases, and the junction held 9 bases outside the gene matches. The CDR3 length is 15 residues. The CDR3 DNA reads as TGTGCCAGCAGCCTGAACAGGGGCGCGGCAGATACGCAGTATTTT. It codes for CASSLNRGAADTQYF.

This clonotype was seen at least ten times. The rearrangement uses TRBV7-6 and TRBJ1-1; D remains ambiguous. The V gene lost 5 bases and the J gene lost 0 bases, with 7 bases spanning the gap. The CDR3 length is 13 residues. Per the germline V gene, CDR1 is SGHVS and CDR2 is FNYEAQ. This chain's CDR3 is CASSEGLNTEAFF. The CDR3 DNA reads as TGTGCCAGCAGCGAAGGACTGAACACTGAAGCTTTCTTT.

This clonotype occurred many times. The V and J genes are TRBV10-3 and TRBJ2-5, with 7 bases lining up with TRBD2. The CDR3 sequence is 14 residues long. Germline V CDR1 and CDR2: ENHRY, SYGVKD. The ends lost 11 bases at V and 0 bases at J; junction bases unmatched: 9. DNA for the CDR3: TGTGCCTCCAAGAGCGGGGACCACCAAGAGACCCAGTACTTC. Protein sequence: CASKSGDHQETQYF.

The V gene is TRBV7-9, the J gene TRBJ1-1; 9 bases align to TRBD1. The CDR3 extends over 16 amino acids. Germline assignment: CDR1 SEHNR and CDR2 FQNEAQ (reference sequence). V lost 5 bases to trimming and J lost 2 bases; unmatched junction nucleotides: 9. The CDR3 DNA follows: TGTGCCAGCAGCAGTCCCGGGACAGGGATTAACACTGAAGCTTTCTTT. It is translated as CASSSPGTGINTEAFF.

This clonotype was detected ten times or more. CDR3 region: CASSGLGRETQYF. For the CDR3, the DNA is TGTGCCAGCAGCGGACTAGGGAGGGAGACCCAGTACTTC. The V gene is TRBV7-8, the J gene TRBJ2-5, with 7 bases matching TRBD2. The length of the CDR3 is 13 residues. Trimming cost V 5 bases and J 5 bases; bases outside gene matches: 5. Germline-derived CDR1 and CDR2 are SGHVS and FQNEAQ.

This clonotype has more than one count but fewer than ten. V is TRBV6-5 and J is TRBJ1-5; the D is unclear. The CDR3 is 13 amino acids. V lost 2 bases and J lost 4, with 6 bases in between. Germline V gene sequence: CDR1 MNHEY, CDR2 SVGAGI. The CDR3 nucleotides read TGTGCCAGCAGTTACGAAGGGAATCAGCCCCAGCATTTT. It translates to CASSYEGNQPQHF.

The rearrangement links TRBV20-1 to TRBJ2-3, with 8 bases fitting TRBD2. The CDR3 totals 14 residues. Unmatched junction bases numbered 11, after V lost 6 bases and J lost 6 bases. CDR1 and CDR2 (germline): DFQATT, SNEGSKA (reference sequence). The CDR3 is CSAGVAGTSDTQYF. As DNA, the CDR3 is TGCAGTGCCGGAGTAGCGGGGACCTCTGATACGCAGTATTTT.

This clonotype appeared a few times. CDR3 in DNA: TGTGCCAGTAGTTTCCAGCTGCGGCTCACCGGGGAGCTGTTTTTT. Protein sequence: CASSFQLRLTGELFF. The chain is built from TRBV19 and TRBJ2-2, with D unclear. This CDR3 region has 15 residues. V shed 5 bases and J shed 4 bases, with 14 bases lying between them. Germline lookup yields CDR1 LNHDA and CDR2 SQIVND (reference sequence).

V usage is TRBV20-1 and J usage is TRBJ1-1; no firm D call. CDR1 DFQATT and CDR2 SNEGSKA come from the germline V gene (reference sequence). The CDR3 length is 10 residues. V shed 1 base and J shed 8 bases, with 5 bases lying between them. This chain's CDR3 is CSARGAEAFF. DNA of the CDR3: TGCAGTGCTAGAGGGGCAGAAGCTTTCTTT.